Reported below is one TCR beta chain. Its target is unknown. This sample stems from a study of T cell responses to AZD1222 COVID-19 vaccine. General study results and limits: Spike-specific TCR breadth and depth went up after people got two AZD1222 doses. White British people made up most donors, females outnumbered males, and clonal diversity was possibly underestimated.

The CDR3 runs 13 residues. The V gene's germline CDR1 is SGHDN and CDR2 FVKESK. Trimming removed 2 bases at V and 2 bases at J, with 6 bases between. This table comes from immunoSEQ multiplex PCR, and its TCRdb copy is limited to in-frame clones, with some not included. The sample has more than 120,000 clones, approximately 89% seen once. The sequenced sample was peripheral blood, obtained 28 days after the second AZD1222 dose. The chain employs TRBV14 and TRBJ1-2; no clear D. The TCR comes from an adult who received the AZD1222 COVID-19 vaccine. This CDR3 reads CASSQWENYGYTF. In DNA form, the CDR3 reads TGTGCCAGCAGCCAATGGGAAAACTATGGCTACACCTTC.